This T cell receptor beta chain emerged from a study of cytomegalovirus exposure and HLA in healthy donors. In the study overall: The roughly 120 validation repertoires, a later analysis reported, used the same platform as the approximately 670 first-cohort repertoires.

This clone was counted a single time. Its antigen remains unidentified. This table comes from immunoSEQ multiplex PCR, and its TCRdb copy is limited to in-frame clones, with some not included. Here the sample spans about 330,000 clones, 80% to 90% being singletons. Notes on the study in general: Researchers counted roughly 150 TCR beta chains as cytomegalovirus-associated. The classifier reportedly diagnosed cytomegalovirus status with high sensitivity and specificity.

Germline V gene sequence: CDR1 MNHEY, CDR2 SVGAGI. V lost 5 bases, J lost 5 bases, and 13 bases lay in between. The CDR3 is made up of 14 amino acids. This rearrangement joins TRBV6-5 to TRBJ1-5; tentatively, D is TRBD1 (6 bases). Sequences were obtained from PBMCs. The TCR comes from a woman between 18 and 30 years old in good health and CMV-seronegative. DNA of the CDR3: TGTGCCAGCAGTCAAGACAGGTTATATCAGCCCCAGCATTTT. This encodes CASSQDRLYQPQHF.